This record concerns one TCR beta chain sequence. Its antigen is undetermined. A much larger clone lies a single base off, so this may be a read error. This entry belongs to a study of T cell repertoires in aging, cancer and after chemotherapy. Study overall: The whole study produced a dataset of roughly 8.8 million TCR reads. Findings and limits, study-wide: Rebound thymic output was suggested by rising median generation probability during chemotherapy in each cancer cohort. In cancer patients, declining TCR diversity with age involved lost richness and lost evenness.

The germline V gene encodes CDR1 MNHEY and CDR2 SVGAGI. CDR3 length: 13 amino acids. Trimming stripped 6 bases from V and 8 bases from J, with 14 bases between. The template was genomic DNA from peripheral blood, not RNA. A mixed TRB-A/B primer pool amplified rearranged TRB by multiplex touch-down PCR. TCRdb reprocessed the multiplex PCR reads via MiXCR and lists one record per CDR3 protein. Among several thousand distinct CDR3 sequences listed, 25% were seen once. The chain uses TRBV6-5 and TRBJ2-1; D remains unclear. Material: blood. The clonotype originates from a human donor with a solid tumor. CDR3 DNA: TGTGCCAGCAGCCCCTGGCCTCGGGATGAGCAGTTCTTC. Translated: CASSPWPRDEQFF.